This is a list of T cell receptor beta chains from one sample in a study of shared clonotypes between healthy human individuals. Repertoires were generated with immunoSEQ multiplex PCR, while TCRdb's copy carries only in-frame clones and drops some. This sample has about 1,800,000 clones; about 95% occur once, and the top ten carry 1.2%. The sequenced material came from naive CD8+ T cells sorted from blood. The receptors here all came from a man between 18 and 35 years old in good health. The CDR3 runs from the conserved cysteine through the conserved F or W. The D gene is left open where the match is weak. Size values are once, few and many counts, or a class for expanded clones, and some rows have none.

>NA|TRBV6-1|TRBJ1-5|NA
TGTGCCAGCAGTGAAATGTCAGGCAAAGGGAGCAATCAGCCCCAGCATTTT
CASSEMSGKGSNQPQHF
>NA|TRBV11-2|TRBJ2-1|TRBD2
TGTGCCAGCAGCTATCTAGCGGGAGCGTCCTACAATGAGCAGTTCTTC
CASSYLAGASYNEQFF
>NA|TRBV6-5|TRBJ2-2|NA
TGTGCCAGCACGGAGGGACCGAACACCGGGGAGCTGTTTTTT
CASTEGPNTGELFF
>NA|TRBV4-1|TRBJ2-7|TRBD2
TGCGCCAGCAGCCAAGGTGCTAGCGGAACCTACGAGCAGTACTTC
CASSQGASGTYEQYF
>once|TRBV9|TRBJ1-5|NA
TGTGCCAGCAGCGTAGGGGAGGGCAGCAATCAGCCCCAGCATTTT
CASSVGEGSNQPQHF
>NA|TRBV6-4|TRBJ1-6|TRBD1
TGTGCCAGCAGCGACCACTTTTTCGGGACAGGGGCTACGGTTGTCTTATACGGTTCACCCCTCCACTTT
CASSDHFFGTGATVVLYGSPLHF
>NA|TRBV28|TRBJ2-7|NA
TGTGCCACCCAAGACCCCCGGGAGCAGTACTTC
CATQDPREQYF
>NA|TRBV9|TRBJ2-5|NA
TGTGCCAGCAGCGTACGGGTGGGGCTAAACCAAGAGACCCAGTACTTC
CASSVRVGLNQETQYF
>NA|TRBV7-8|TRBJ2-7|TRBD2
TGTGCCAGCAGCCCCACCGGGACTAGAAACAACGAGCAGTACTTC
CASSPTGTRNNEQYF
>NA|TRBV11-3|TRBJ2-1|TRBD2
TGTGCCAGCAGCTTGGGACTAGCGGACTACAATGAGCAGTTCTTC
CASSLGLADYNEQFF
>NA|TRBV4-1|TRBJ1-1|NA
TGCGCCACTAATGGGGGAGGCACTGAAGCTTTCTTT
CATNGGGTEAFF
>once|TRBV11-2|TRBJ2-7|NA
TGTGCCAGCAGCTTCTCCTTGGCTAGAGAGAGATACGAGCAGTACTTC
CASSFSLARERYEQYF
>NA|TRBV4-1|TRBJ1-3|NA
TGCGCCAGCAGCCAAGAAAGGGGAAACACCATATATTTT
CASSQERGNTIYF
>NA|TRBV6-5|TRBJ2-2|TRBD1
TGTGCCAGCAAACCGGACAGGGGAGATTCCGGGGAGCTGTTTTTT
CASKPDRGDSGELFF
>NA|TRBV7-9|TRBJ1-6|NA
TGTGCCAGCAACAATGGTGGGGAATATGGTTCACCCCTCCACTTT
CASNNGGEYGSPLHF
>NA|TRBV7-9|TRBJ1-3|TRBD1
TGTGCCAGCAGCTTAGAGAAGGGGGCAGGAGGAAACACCATATATTTT
CASSLEKGAGGNTIYF
>NA|TRBV2|TRBJ2-7|TRBD1
TGTGCCAGCAGTGGGGGACAGGGGGAGCAGTACTTC
CASSGGQGEQYF
>NA|TRBV5-1|TRBJ2-7|TRBD1
TGCGCCAGCAGCTTCCGGACAGGGGTCGGCTACGAGCAGTACTTC
CASSFRTGVGYEQYF
>NA|TRBV27|TRBJ1-5|NA
TGTGCCAGCAGTTTCCTGAGCAATCAGCCCCAGCATTTT
CASSFLSNQPQHF
>NA|TRBV2|TRBJ1-5|NA
TGTGCCAGCAGTGGGCTCAATCAGCCCCAGCATTTT
CASSGLNQPQHF
>NA|TRBV10-1|TRBJ2-7|TRBD2
TGCGCCAGCAGTGAGTATAGCGGGGGACACGAGCAGTACTTC
CASSEYSGGHEQYF
>NA|TRBV4-1|TRBJ2-1|NA
TGCGCCAGCAGCCAGGTACACTCGAATGAGCAGTTCTTC
CASSQVHSNEQFF
>NA|TRBV5-1|TRBJ2-7|NA
TGCGCCAGCAGCTCGGGGACCGATAGCTCCTACGAGCAGTACTTC
CASSSGTDSSYEQYF
>NA|TRBV6-5|TRBJ2-7|NA
TGTGCCAGCAGTTACTCGCAGGGCTACGAGCAGTACTTC
CASSYSQGYEQYF
>NA|TRBV6-1|TRBJ2-7|TRBD1
TGTGCCAGCAGTGGTTGGGCAGGGGGTACCTACGAGCAGTACTTC
CASSGWAGGTYEQYF
>NA|TRBV27|TRBJ1-5|TRBD1
TGTGCCAGCAGAGGGGGCAGTCAGAACAATCAGCCCCAGCATTTT
CASRGGSQNNQPQHF
>NA|TRBV9|TRBJ2-7|NA
TGTGCCAGCAGCGTAGGTCAGGACGTGGGCGAGCAGTACTTC
CASSVGQDVGEQYF
>NA|TRBV9|TRBJ2-3|NA
TGTGCCAGCGGGAAAGACACAGATACGCAGTATTTT
CASGKDTDTQYF
>NA|TRBV27|TRBJ2-7|NA
TGTGCCAGCCGCTACCTAGGGGACCACGACGAGCAGTACTTC
CASRYLGDHDEQYF
>NA|TRBV6-1|TRBJ2-7|TRBD2
TGTGCCAGCAGTGAATACGGACTAGCGGGAGGGTACGAGCAGTACTTC
CASSEYGLAGGYEQYF